The 24 T cell receptor beta chains below come from one sample, sequenced in a study of PD-1 blockade in classical Hodgkin lymphoma. Every patient relapsed after autologous stem cell transplantation, and brentuximab vedotin exposure varied. Measured with immunoSEQ multiplex PCR; TCRdb has only the in-frame clones, and not every one. Counted here are nearly 25,000 clones, about 70% occurring once; the ten biggest clones make up about 3.6%. The sample in question was peripheral blood mononuclear cells (PBMCs), obtained at baseline. The receptors stem from a human donor with classical Hodgkin lymphoma.

This clone is labeled medium-sized (0.01 to 0.1%). The genes are TRBV19 and TRBJ2-7; TRBD1 agrees at 12 bases. Per the germline V gene, CDR1 is LNHDA and CDR2 is SQIVND (reference sequence). The V gene end was trimmed by 3 bases and the J gene end by 3 bases; junction bases not matched to a gene: 3. This CDR3 region has 15 residues. The chain's CDR3 is CASSIGTGGIYEQYF. The CDR3 nucleotides read TGTGCCAGTAGTATCGGGACAGGGGGCATCTACGAGCAGTACTTC.

The chain is built from TRBV6-5 and TRBJ2-1, with TRBD2 matching 7 bases. The germline CDR1 and CDR2 sequences are MNHEY and SVGAGI. The CDR3 contains 15 residues. Trimming took 2 bases from V and 5 from J; bases not matched to a gene: 6. The DNA of the CDR3 is TGTGCCAGCAGTTACGTGGGTGGGGGGGACAATGAGCAGTTCTTC. It translates to CASSYVGGGDNEQFF.

J is TRBJ2-1 and V is TRBV2; D remains unclear. The CDR3 runs to 11 residues. V was shortened by 3 bases and J by 8 bases, with 5 bases between the two germline ends. Germline V gene lookup returns CDR1 SNHLY and CDR2 FYNNEI. This chain's CDR3 is CASSEADEQFF. CDR3 DNA sequence: TGTGCCAGCAGTGAGGCCGATGAGCAGTTCTTC.

This clone was observed a few times. The chain couples TRBV10-3 to TRBJ2-1; 8 nucleotides match TRBD2. The V gene's germline CDR1 is ENHRY and CDR2 SYGVKD. The CDR3 covers 14 residues. Trimming took 8 bases from V and 8 from J; bases not matched to a gene: 11. CDR3 sequence reads: CAISGGDPEDEQFF. Written as DNA, the CDR3 is TGTGCCATCTCGGGGGGGGACCCGGAGGATGAGCAGTTCTTC.

This clone was recorded only once. V usage is TRBV27 and J usage is TRBJ1-2; a possible D gene is TRBD1 (6 bases). V lost 5 bases to trimming and J lost 6 bases, with 19 bases between them. The CDR3 has 15 amino acids. CDR1 and CDR2 from the germline V gene are MNHEY and SMNVEV (reference sequence). The DNA for the CDR3 is TGTGCCAGCAGTCTTTCCCTTACAGGGTATAATGGCTACACCTTC. Translated: CASSLSLTGYNGYTF.

The chain carries TRBV27 and TRBJ1-4; D uncertain. The CDR3 is 15 residues long. V gave up 6 bases and J gave up 0 bases, with 11 bases separating them. Germline V gives CDR1 MNHEY, CDR2 SMNVEV (reference sequence). The CDR3 here is CASRAVFATNEKLFF. The CDR3 nucleotides are TGTGCCAGCAGAGCGGTCTTTGCAACTAATGAAAAACTGTTTTTT.

The V gene is TRBV5-6, the J gene TRBJ2-2, with D possibly TRBD1 on 5 matching bases. V gave up 4 bases and J gave up 6 bases, with 16 bases separating them. Looked up from germline, CDR1 is SGHDT and CDR2 is YYEEEE. The CDR3 runs 15 residues. Here the CDR3 reads CASSLPDSVAGELFF. CDR3 in DNA: TGTGCCAGCAGCCTACCAGACAGTGTTGCCGGGGAGCTGTTTTTT. Variable domain in full (rest from reference TRBV5-6 and TRBJ2-2): DAGVTQSPTHLIKTRGQQVTLRCSPKSGHDTVSWYQQALGQGPQFIFQYYEEEERQRGNFPDRFSGHQFPNYSSELNVNALLLGDSALYLCASSLPDSVAGELFFGEGSRLTVL.

V usage is TRBV5-1 and J usage is TRBJ1-2, with 8 bases aligning to TRBD1. The V gene's germline CDR1 is SGHRS and CDR2 YFSETQ. The CDR3 extends over 16 amino acids. Unmatched junction bases numbered 12, after V lost 4 bases and J lost 4 bases. This CDR3 is CASSGEMDRALYGYTF. For the CDR3, the DNA is TGCGCCAGCAGCGGCGAGATGGACAGGGCTCTCTATGGCTACACCTTC.

This chain joins TRBV7-8 and TRBJ2-3, with D maybe TRBD1 (6 bases). This CDR3 spans 15 amino acids. The germline V gene has CDR1 SGHVS and CDR2 FQNEAQ. V was shortened by 0 bases and J by 2 bases, with 9 bases between the two germline ends. CDR3 coding DNA: TGTGCCAGCAGCTTAGCAAGGGGGTCCACAGATACGCAGTATTTT. Its protein product is CASSLARGSTDTQYF.

This chain uses TRBV27 with TRBJ2-2; D not certain. Trimming removed 5 bases from V and 5 bases from J, with 12 bases in between. The length of the CDR3 is 14 residues. The germline V gene encodes CDR1 MNHEY and CDR2 SMNVEV (reference sequence). CDR3 DNA: TGTGCCAGCAGTCACCCCACGTCGACCGGGGAGCTGTTTTTT. Protein sequence: CASSHPTSTGELFF.

As DNA, the CDR3 is TGTGCCAGCAGTCCTTGGACCCTCAATGAGCAGTTCTTC. It encodes CASSPWTLNEQFF. The chain joins TRBV27 to TRBJ2-1; no clear D gene. Trimming pared 5 bases from V and 6 bases from J, leaving 11 bases between. The germline V gene has CDR1 MNHEY and CDR2 SMNVEV (reference sequence). This CDR3 has 13 amino acids.

The chain joins TRBV30 to TRBJ2-3, with a tentative D call TRBD2 (6 bases). The CDR3 covers 17 residues. V gave up 1 base and J gave up 0 bases, with 17 bases separating them. Germline-derived CDR1 and CDR2 are GTSNPN and SVGIG (reference sequence). In DNA, the CDR3 is TGTGCCTGGAGTGCGGGACTGTGGGGGACCAGCACAGATACGCAGTATTTT. Amino acid sequence: CAWSAGLWGTSTDTQYF.

J is TRBJ2-1 and V is TRBV5-8; D might be TRBD1 or TRBD2, each matching 6 bases. The germline V gene has CDR1 SGHTS and CDR2 YDEGEE. The V end was cut by 1 base, the J end by 5 bases, with 13 bases between. The CDR3 covers 15 residues. The CDR3 sequence is CASSLRGGINNEQFF. CDR3 nucleotides: TGTGCCAGCAGCTTGAGAGGGGGGATCAACAATGAGCAGTTCTTC.

This chain links TRBV7-6 with TRBJ2-5; 14 bases are a match to TRBD2. The CDR3 loop spans 17 amino acids. Germline trimming cut 5 bases from V and 0 bases from J; bases unmatched to any gene: 5. CDR1 and CDR2 (germline): SGHVS, FNYEAQ. The DNA for the CDR3 is TGTGCCAGCAGCGGGGGACTAGCGGGGGCTTACCAAGAGACCCAGTACTTC. It codes for CASSGGLAGAYQETQYF.

The rearrangement uses TRBV7-6 and TRBJ2-1; the match to TRBD2 covers 7 bases. CDR1 is SGHVS, CDR2 FNYEAQ, per germline. The V and J ends lost 3 bases and 7 bases, in that order; junction bases with no gene match: 15. The CDR3 loop spans 17 amino acids. CDR3 sequence: CASSFPARASGENEQFF. The CDR3 region has the DNA TGTGCCAGCAGCTTCCCTGCCCGGGCCAGCGGGGAAAATGAGCAGTTCTTC.

The V and J genes are TRBV7-9 and TRBJ2-2; TRBD2 is a possible D gene (6 bases). V dropped 7 bases and J dropped 4 bases, with 13 bases sitting between them. CDR1 SEHNR and CDR2 FQNEAQ come from the germline V gene (reference sequence). The CDR3 extends over 14 amino acids. The CDR3 loop is CASTMGGGTGELFF. The CDR3 bases are TGTGCCAGCACTATGGGAGGCGGCACCGGGGAGCTGTTTTTT.

The chain uses TRBV5-6 and TRBJ1-2; D uncertain. V was shortened by 4 bases and J by 2 bases, with 9 bases between the two germline ends. The CDR3 contains 13 residues. Germline assignment: CDR1 SGHDT and CDR2 YYEEEE. The CDR3 protein is CASSDTTNYGYTF. CDR3 coding DNA: TGTGCCAGCAGCGACACCACCAACTATGGCTACACCTTC.

The chain has TRBV5-1 and TRBJ2-3; D perhaps matches TRBD2 (6 bases). V shed 6 bases and J shed 0 bases, with 11 bases lying between them. The germline gives CDR1 SGHRS, CDR2 YFSETQ. CDR3 length equals 14 residues. The DNA for the CDR3 is TGCGCCAGCAAGAGGCTAGCGAGCACAGATACGCAGTATTTT. The encoded protein is CASKRLASTDTQYF.

This clone was recorded once. The chain employs TRBV6-1 and TRBJ2-5; D is perhaps TRBD2 (6 bases). Germline assignment: CDR1 MNHNS and CDR2 SASEGT. This CDR3 is built from 14 residues. V lost 6 bases and J 4 bases, leaving 15 bases between the germline ends. The CDR3 sequence is CASRVLGGGETQYF. The CDR3 DNA sequence: TGTGCCAGCAGGGTCTTGGGGGGTGGAGAGACCCAGTACTTC.

The chain employs TRBV10-3 and TRBJ2-3, with 11 bases identical to TRBD2. V lost 4 bases to trimming and J lost 6 bases; unmatched junction nucleotides: 6. Per the germline V gene, CDR1 is ENHRY and CDR2 is SYGVKD. This CDR3 region has 15 residues. The CDR3 sequence: CAISGSGGVLDTQYF. CDR3 sequence (DNA): TGTGCCATCAGTGGTAGCGGGGGGGTGTTGGATACGCAGTATTTT.

V usage is TRBV7-9 and J usage is TRBJ1-1; 9 nucleotides align to TRBD1. The germline gives CDR1 SEHNR, CDR2 FQNEAQ (reference sequence). The CDR3 length is 15 residues. The J segment lost 7 bases and the V segment lost 2 bases, leaving 8 bases of the junction unmatched. CDR3: CASSLPRDRENEAFF. CDR3 nucleotide sequence: TGTGCCAGCAGCTTACCACGGGACAGGGAAAATGAAGCTTTCTTT.

The rearrangement links TRBV7-2 to TRBJ2-7; 7 nucleotides match TRBD1. Unmatched junction bases numbered 9, after V lost 3 bases and J lost 4 bases. This CDR3 is built from 15 residues. The germline CDR1 and CDR2 sequences are SGHTA and FQGNSA. This chain's CDR3 is CASSFFPGQNYEQYF. DNA for the CDR3: TGTGCCAGCAGCTTCTTTCCGGGACAGAATTACGAGCAGTACTTC.

This chain uses TRBV4-1 with TRBJ2-1, with 7 positions matching TRBD2. The germline CDR1 and CDR2 sequences are MGHRA and YSYEKL. Trimming took 3 bases from V and 10 from J; bases not matched to a gene: 3. The length of the CDR3 is 12 residues. This chain's CDR3 is CASSHVGGEQFF. CDR3 DNA: TGCGCCAGCAGCCATGTCGGGGGGGAGCAGTTCTTC.

V and J are TRBV5-1 and TRBJ2-1, with 10 bases fitting TRBD1. Trimming took 5 bases from V and 8 from J; bases not matched to a gene: 10. The length of the CDR3 is 15 residues. CDR1 and CDR2 (germline): SGHRS, YFSETQ. The CDR3 DNA is TGCGCCAGCAGTATAGGACAGGGGGATACGGATGAGCAGTTCTTC. Its translation is CASSIGQGDTDEQFF.